Included here is one T cell receptor (beta chain) sequence, with context. Its antigen is not known. These data belong to a study of cytomegalovirus exposure and HLA in healthy donors. Germline V gene data show CDR1 as LNHDA and CDR2 as SQIVND (reference sequence). The V and J ends lost 11 bases and 7 bases, in that order; junction bases with no gene match: 10. The CDR3 runs 13 residues. Study observations and caveats: Versus the approximately 700-donor mean, an Asian-associated ancestry cluster reportedly showed fewer N-insertions in a later analysis.

60 Vbeta and 13 Jbeta primers were used in PCR. Sequencing used immunoSEQ multiplex PCR; TCRdb keeps in-frame clones, though not all of them. The table has around 150,000 clones, about 80% seen once; the top ten hold just over 5%. The source material was PBMCs. The chain uses TRBV19 and TRBJ2-1, with 8 bases that match TRBD2. The receptor comes from a male donor in good health and CMV-seronegative. The CDR3 DNA reads as TGTGCCTCGGGGGGGCCGCTACATAATGAGCAGTTCTTC. Encoded protein: CASGGPLHNEQFF.